Detailed here is one TCR beta chain. The repertoire was sequenced with immunoSEQ multiplex PCR; TCRdb's copy has only in-frame clones and lacks some. The data contain some 120,000 clones, 90% to 95% of them seen just once; the ten biggest clones take up 6.5% to 9%. The sample originates from a study of control samples from healthy donors and cancer patients. The CDR3 spans 16 residues. CDR1 and CDR2 (germline): LGHNA, YNFKEQ. Trimming pared 0 bases from V and 5 bases from J, leaving 16 bases between. This chain connects TRBV4-2 to TRBJ1-2; tentative D call: TRBD1 (6 bases). The origin of this receptor is a woman between 18 and 30 years old in good health. The sample consisted of blood. For the CDR3, the DNA is TGTGCCAGCAGCCAAGATGGTTCACAGGGAATGTATGGCTACACCTTC. This gives the protein CASSQDGSQGMYGYTF.